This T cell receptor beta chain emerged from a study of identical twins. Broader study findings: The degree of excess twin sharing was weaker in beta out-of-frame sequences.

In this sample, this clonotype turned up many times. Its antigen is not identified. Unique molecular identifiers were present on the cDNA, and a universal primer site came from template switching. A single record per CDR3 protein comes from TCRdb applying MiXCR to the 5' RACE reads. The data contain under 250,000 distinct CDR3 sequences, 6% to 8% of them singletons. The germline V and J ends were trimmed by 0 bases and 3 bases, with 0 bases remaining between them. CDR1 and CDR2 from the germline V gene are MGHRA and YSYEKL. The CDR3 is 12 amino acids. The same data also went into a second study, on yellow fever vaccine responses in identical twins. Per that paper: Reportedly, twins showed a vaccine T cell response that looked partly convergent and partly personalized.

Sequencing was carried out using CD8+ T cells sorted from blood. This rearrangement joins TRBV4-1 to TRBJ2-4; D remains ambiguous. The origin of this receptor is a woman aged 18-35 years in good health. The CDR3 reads CASSQDKNIQYF. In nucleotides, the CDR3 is TGCGCCAGCAGCCAAGACAAAAACATTCAGTACTTC.